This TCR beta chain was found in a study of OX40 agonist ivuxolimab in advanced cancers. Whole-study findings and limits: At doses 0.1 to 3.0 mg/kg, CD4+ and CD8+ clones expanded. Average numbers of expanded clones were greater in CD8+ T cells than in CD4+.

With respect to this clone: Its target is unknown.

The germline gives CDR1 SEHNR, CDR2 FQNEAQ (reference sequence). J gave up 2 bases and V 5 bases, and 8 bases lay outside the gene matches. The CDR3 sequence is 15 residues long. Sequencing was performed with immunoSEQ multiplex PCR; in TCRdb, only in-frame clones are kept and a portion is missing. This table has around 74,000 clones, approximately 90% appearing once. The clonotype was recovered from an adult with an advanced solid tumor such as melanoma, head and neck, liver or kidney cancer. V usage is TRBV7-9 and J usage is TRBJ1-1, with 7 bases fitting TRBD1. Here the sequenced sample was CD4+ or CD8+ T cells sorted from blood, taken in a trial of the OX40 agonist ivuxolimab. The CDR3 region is CASSPKGALNTEAFF. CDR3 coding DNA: TGTGCCAGCAGCCCAAAGGGGGCCCTAAACACTGAAGCTTTCTTT.